A selection of T cell receptor beta chains follows, all from one sample in a study of shared clonotypes between healthy human individuals. The assay was immunoSEQ multiplex PCR, and TCRdb's table has in-frame clones only and misses some. The repertoire holds approximately 1.4 million clones, with under 99% as singletons. Sequenced: naive CD4+ T cells sorted from blood. These receptor sequences come from a young man in good health. The CDR3 runs from the conserved cysteine through the conserved F or W. D genes are given only for firm matches.

v_call: TRBV14; d_call: TRBD1; j_call: TRBJ2-2; cdr3_nt: TGTGCCAGCAGACGACAGGGGGGCACCGGGGAGCTGTTTTTT; cdr3_aa: CASRRQGGTGELFF
v_call: TRBV7-8; d_call: TRBD1; j_call: TRBJ1-3; cdr3_nt: TGTGCCAGCAGCGTTAGTATTGGGACAGGGGCTGGAAACACCATATATTTT; cdr3_aa: CASSVSIGTGAGNTIYF
v_call: TRBV5-4; d_call: .; j_call: TRBJ2-6; cdr3_nt: TGTGCCAGCAGCTTTGGGGAGGCTGGGGCCAACGTCCTGACTTTC; cdr3_aa: CASSFGEAGANVLTF
v_call: TRBV28; d_call: .; j_call: TRBJ1-1; cdr3_nt: TGTGCCAGCAGAGCGGGACCAATAGCGGAAGCTTTCTTT; cdr3_aa: CASRAGPIAEAFF
v_call: TRBV7-2; d_call: .; j_call: TRBJ2-1; cdr3_nt: TGTGCCTCGAGGCCGCCCAGTTTTGAATTTAATGAGCAGTTCTTC; cdr3_aa: CASRPPSFEFNEQFF
v_call: TRBV18; d_call: TRBD1; j_call: TRBJ2-5; cdr3_nt: TGTGCCAGCTCACCGAGACAGGGACCAGAGACCCAGTACTTC; cdr3_aa: CASSPRQGPETQYF
v_call: TRBV28; d_call: .; j_call: TRBJ1-5; cdr3_nt: TGTGCCAGCAGTGCCACCAGGGGCCCCAATCAGCCCCAGCATTTT; cdr3_aa: CASSATRGPNQPQHF
v_call: TRBV11-2; d_call: TRBD1; j_call: TRBJ2-2; cdr3_nt: TGTGCCACAGGACAGGGGGCGAACACCGGGGAGCTGTTTTTT; cdr3_aa: CATGQGANTGELFF
v_call: TRBV9; d_call: .; j_call: TRBJ2-3; cdr3_nt: TGTGCCAGCAGCGTAGCCTCTGGCACAGATACGCAGTATTTT; cdr3_aa: CASSVASGTDTQYF
v_call: TRBV5-8; d_call: .; j_call: TRBJ2-7; cdr3_nt: TGTGCCAGCAGCTTTAGCCGCGGGACCGGGGGATACGAGCAGTACTTC; cdr3_aa: CASSFSRGTGGYEQYF
v_call: TRBV7-2; d_call: TRBD1; j_call: TRBJ1-2; cdr3_nt: TGTGCCAGCAGCAAAAGGACAGGGACGGATCCGCCTGGCTACACCTTC; cdr3_aa: CASSKRTGTDPPGYTF
v_call: TRBV30; d_call: TRBD2; j_call: TRBJ2-2; cdr3_nt: TGTGCCTGGAGTGGGTCTAGCGGGAGCATTCTTTCCGGGGAGCTGTTTTTT; cdr3_aa: CAWSGSSGSILSGELFF
v_call: TRBV7-9; d_call: .; j_call: TRBJ2-5; cdr3_nt: TGTGCCAGCAGCTCCCCCAGCTCCAGGGTCCAAGAGACCCAGTACTTC; cdr3_aa: CASSSPSSRVQETQYF
v_call: TRBV21-1; d_call: .; j_call: TRBJ2-2; cdr3_nt: TGTGCCAGCAGCACGGACTACTCCGGGGAGCTGTTTTTT; cdr3_aa: CASSTDYSGELFF
v_call: TRBV28; d_call: .; j_call: TRBJ2-7; cdr3_nt: TGTGCCAGCCGGACTAACCACTACGAGCAGTACTTC; cdr3_aa: CASRTNHYEQYF
v_call: TRBV7-9; d_call: TRBD2; j_call: TRBJ2-1; cdr3_nt: TGTGCCAGCAGCGTCCCTGGGGGGAGGGCCCATGAGCAGTTCTTC; cdr3_aa: CASSVPGGRAHEQFF
v_call: TRBV6-1; d_call: TRBD2; j_call: TRBJ2-5; cdr3_nt: TGTGCCAGCAGACCCGGACTAGCGGAAGAGACCCAGTACTTC; cdr3_aa: CASRPGLAEETQYF
v_call: TRBV28; d_call: TRBD1; j_call: TRBJ1-5; cdr3_nt: TGTGCCAGCAGCCGGGGTTTGACAGGGTTTCAGCCCCAGCATTTT; cdr3_aa: CASSRGLTGFQPQHF